The 21 T cell receptor beta chains below were found in one sample sequenced in a study of beta chain features in type 1 diabetes (dated by TCRdb to between 2017 and 2018). What the study reported, not specific to this receptor: In all four CD4+ subsets, TCRB CDR3 length was moderately but significantly shorter in type 1 diabetes patients.

Libraries were made using the immunoSEQ multiplex PCR assay. The entire amount of isolated RNA was reverse transcribed using the High Capacity cDNA Reverse Transcription Kit, so the sequenced TCRB transcripts were expressed ones. TCRdb limited this immuneACCESS table to in-frame rearrangements with V and J called. A share of clones is missing; checked studies link under half to unresolved V genes, and the rest is unexplained. In this sample the table shows 300,000 to 400,000 clones, approximately 15% of which occur a single time. The ten largest clonotypes hold roughly 0.015% of the sample. These receptors' targets are unknown. The specimen sequenced was naive CD4+ T cells from blood. This specimen's cell subset or site label, per the study, means: true naive CD4+ T cells. The receptors come from a woman aged 18-29 years with type 1 diabetes.

The chain has TRBV9 and TRBJ2-1; TRBD2 matches 7 bases. Germline V gene lookup returns CDR1 SGDLS and CDR2 YYNGEE. This CDR3 is 17 amino acids long. The trim removed 4 bases at V and 2 bases at J, leaving 12 bases unmatched. CDR3 protein: CASSPRPLAATYNEQFF. In nucleotides, the CDR3 is TGTGCCAGCAGCCCCCGCCCCCTAGCGGCCACCTACAATGAGCAGTTCTTC.

The chain carries TRBV25-1 and TRBJ2-5, with 13 positions matching TRBD2. The CDR3 totals 17 residues. J lost 4 bases, V lost 3 bases, and 8 bases had no gene match. CDR1 is MGHDK and CDR2 is SYGVNS in the germline V gene. The CDR3 DNA sequence: TGTGCCAGCAGTGAGTCGACTAGCGGGAGGTTTCGAGAGACCCAGTACTTC. Protein product: CASSESTSGRFRETQYF.

This clone was seen more than once but under ten times. The V call is TRBV2, the J call TRBJ2-3; TRBD1 might be the D (6 bases). The germline V gene encodes CDR1 SNHLY and CDR2 FYNNEI. V lost 7 bases, J lost 4 bases, and 9 bases lay in between. The CDR3 is 12 amino acids. The CDR3 sequence is CASKQGPDTQYF. The CDR3 DNA follows: TGTGCCAGCAAACAGGGACCAGATACGCAGTATTTT.

The chain recombines TRBV7-2 with TRBJ2-5; 11 bases fit TRBD1. Germline V gives CDR1 SGHTA, CDR2 FQGNSA. V gave up 3 bases and J gave up 5 bases; unmatched junction bases: 5. The CDR3 sequence is 15 residues long. CDR3 in DNA: TGTGCCAGCAGCTTCGGACAGGGGGCTTGGGAGACCCAGTACTTC. This codes for CASSFGQGAWETQYF.

This clone was picked up a small number of times. Here the CDR3 reads CASGSGREDTQYF. CDR3 sequence (DNA): TGTGCCAGCGGTAGCGGGAGGGAGGATACGCAGTATTTT. The chain links TRBV28 to TRBJ2-3, with TRBD2 matching over 11 bases. The CDR3 is 13 residues long. Germline-derived CDR1 and CDR2 are MDHEN and SYDVKM. Trimming took 8 bases from V and 6 from J; bases not matched to a gene: 4.

This clone was counted a few times. The identical CDR3 is also encoded by other nucleotide sequences in the sample. The chain carries TRBV30 and TRBJ1-1; D unresolved. This CDR3 is built from 12 residues. The V end was cut by 1 base, the J end by 4 bases, with 7 bases between. Per germline, CDR1 GTSNPN and CDR2 SVGIG (reference sequence). The CDR3 nucleotides are TGTGCCTGGAGTGCGGGAGGCACTGAAGCTTTCTTT. It is translated as CAWSAGGTEAFF.

This clone was seen more than once but under ten times. This chain joins TRBV19 and TRBJ1-2; 11 nucleotides align to TRBD1. Germline assignment: CDR1 LNHDA and CDR2 SQIVND (reference sequence). This CDR3 has 14 residues. V lost 3 bases, J lost 7 bases, and 4 bases stayed unmatched. The CDR3 loop reads CASSIGTGGIGYTF. CDR3 nucleotides: TGTGCCAGTAGTATTGGGACAGGGGGAATTGGCTACACCTTC. Complete variable domain (other parts from reference TRBV19 and TRBJ1-2): DGGITQSPKYLFRKEGQNVTLSCEQNLNHDAMYWYRQDPGQGLRLIYYSQIVNDFQKGDIAEGYSVSREKKESFPLTVTSAQKNPTAFYLCASSIGTGGIGYTFGSGTRLTVV.

Concerning this clone: Compared with germline, one end of the junction differs, possibly owing to a read error. The chain recombines TRBV18 with TRBJ2-1; D is possibly TRBD1 (7 bases). The V gene's germline CDR1 is KGHSH and CDR2 LQKENI. The CDR3 totals 14 residues. CDR3 sequence: CASSPPQGGNEQFF. DNA of the CDR3: TGTGCCAGCTCTCCACCCCAGGGGGGAAATGAGCAGTTCTTC.

This clone appeared a few times. This rearrangement joins TRBV4-1 to TRBJ2-4; 9 bases are shared with TRBD2. The CDR3 has 18 amino acids. With V trimmed by 1 base and J by 0 bases, 7 bases remained unmatched. From germline, CDR1 is MGHRA and CDR2 YSYEKL. The CDR3 here is CASSQGRLAGLAKNIQYF. The CDR3 coding sequence is TGCGCCAGCAGCCAAGGTAGGCTAGCGGGACTAGCCAAAAACATTCAGTACTTC.

The rearrangement joins TRBV29-1 to TRBJ1-2, with 7 bases aligning to TRBD1. Unmatched junction bases numbered 6, after V lost 6 bases and J lost 2 bases. CDR3 length equals 13 residues. Germline loops: CDR1 SQVTM, CDR2 ANQGSEA. CDR3 in DNA: TGCAGCGTACGTAACAGGGGAAACTATGGCTACACCTTC. This sequence encodes CSVRNRGNYGYTF.

This clone has only a few counts. The chain carries TRBV7-9 and TRBJ2-1; 13 bases map to TRBD2. J lost 7 bases, V lost 0 bases, and 12 bases had no gene match. The CDR3 extends over 19 amino acids. Per germline, CDR1 SEHNR and CDR2 FQNEAQ (reference sequence). DNA for the CDR3: TGTGCCAGCAGCTTAGCGCGGACTAGCGGGAGTGTCACGGGGAATGAGCAGTTCTTC. Protein product: CASSLARTSGSVTGNEQFF.

In its sample, this clone was seen a few times. The rearrangement uses TRBV6-6 and TRBJ2-3; the match to TRBD2 covers 10 bases. Germline V gives CDR1 MNHNY, CDR2 SVGAGI (reference sequence). The J segment lost 4 bases and the V segment lost 7 bases, leaving 5 bases of the junction unmatched. CDR3 size: 14 residues. CDR3 loop: CASKTSGRADTQYF. The CDR3 coding sequence is TGTGCCAGCAAAACCAGCGGGAGGGCAGATACGCAGTATTTT.

The V call is TRBV4-3, the J call TRBJ2-1; tentatively, D is TRBD2 (5 bases). From germline, CDR1 is LGHNA and CDR2 YSLEER. CDR3 length equals 21 residues. The germline V and J ends were trimmed by 4 bases and 0 bases, with 28 bases remaining between them. CDR3 region: CASSLDDGPLLRRSSYNEQFF. In nucleotides, the CDR3 is TGCGCCAGCAGCCTAGACGACGGCCCCCTATTGCGGAGGAGCTCCTACAATGAGCAGTTCTTC.

As DNA, the CDR3 is TGTGCCAGCAGTTTCGGTCGTCGGAGGGGGCCTCAGCCCCAGCATTTT. Residues: CASSFGRRRGPQPQHF. This chain joins TRBV28 and TRBJ1-5, with TRBD1 matching over 7 bases. Germline V lookup: CDR1 MDHEN, CDR2 SYDVKM. The CDR3 extends over 16 amino acids. V gave up 3 bases and J gave up 6 bases; unmatched junction bases: 11.

This chain connects TRBV9 to TRBJ2-2, with TRBD1 matching over 8 bases. There are 15 residues in the CDR3. V shed 4 bases, J shed 1 base, and the junction held 3 bases outside the gene matches. Germline-derived CDR1 and CDR2 are SGDLS and YYNGEE. DNA for the CDR3: TGTGCCAGCAGCCCCGGGACAGGGAACACCGGGGAGCTGTTTTTT. It specifies CASSPGTGNTGELFF.

The J gene is TRBJ2-7, the V gene TRBV30; 11 nucleotides line up with TRBD2. The germline V gene encodes CDR1 GTSNPN and CDR2 SVGIG (reference sequence). CDR3 length: 14 amino acids. V was pared by 3 bases and J by 7 bases, with 8 bases of the junction left unmatched. The CDR3 reads CAWRHTSGRAEQYF. CDR3 bases: TGTGCCTGGAGACACACTAGCGGGAGAGCTGAGCAGTACTTC.

The chain combines TRBV28 with TRBJ2-7; D is perhaps TRBD1 (6 bases). Trimming removed 8 bases at V and 7 bases at J, with 21 bases between. Germline V lookup: CDR1 MDHEN, CDR2 SYDVKM. The CDR3 sequence is 14 residues long. CDR3 sequence reads: CASLVGRGRGEQYF. As DNA, the CDR3 is TGTGCCAGCCTCGTGGGCAGGGGTCGGGGAGAGCAGTACTTC.

Only a few counts were recorded for this clone. The DNA for the CDR3 is TGTGCCAGCAGTCCAGTCATCTCGCCCGGACAGGGGGCAGGAGATACGCAGTATTTT. Its translation: CASSPVISPGQGAGDTQYF. The chain is built from TRBV5-6 and TRBJ2-3, with TRBD1 identical over 11 bases. Trimming removed 5 bases from V and 5 bases from J; junction bases left unmatched: 19. The V gene's germline CDR1 is SGHDT and CDR2 YYEEEE. The CDR3 loop spans 19 amino acids.

The genes are TRBV6-6 and TRBJ1-5; possible D gene TRBD1, 6 bases. Germline CDR1 and CDR2: MNHNY and SVGAGI (reference sequence). V was pared by 5 bases and J by 8 bases, with 10 bases between. This CDR3 has 12 residues. CDR3 DNA: TGTGCCAGCAGTCAGGGGACGGAGCCCCAGCATTTT. Its protein product is CASSQGTEPQHF.

This clone was counted between two and nine times. This rearrangement joins TRBV7-2 to TRBJ2-3, with 9 nucleotides matching TRBD2. This CDR3 spans 16 amino acids. V shed 5 bases and J 5 bases; nucleotides not matched to a gene: 11. CDR1 SGHTA and CDR2 FQGNSA come from the germline V gene. CDR3 residues: CASSPLLAGERDTQYF. The CDR3, as DNA: TGTGCCAGCAGCCCTCTCTTAGCGGGAGAAAGAGATACGCAGTATTTT.

The sample holds a few counts of this clone. This chain joins TRBV9 and TRBJ2-2, with 16 bases that match TRBD2. The CDR3 is 20 amino acids. Losses at the gene ends were 4 bases for V and 3 bases for J; bases not matched to a gene: 12. Looked up from germline, CDR1 is SGDLS and CDR2 is YYNGEE. The CDR3 loop is CASSMRGLAGGTSDTGELFF. The CDR3 nucleotides are TGTGCCAGCAGCATGCGGGGACTAGCGGGAGGGACGAGTGACACCGGGGAGCTGTTTTTT.